Listed below are T cell receptor beta chains from one sample, sequenced in a study of neurological immune-mediated disorders. TCRdb reprocessed the 5' RACE reads with MiXCR, giving one entry per CDR3 protein. Of tens of thousands of distinct CDR3 sequences in the sample, 3.5% to 4% were seen once. The material sequenced was PBMCs. Receptors originate from a young man with multiple sclerosis. Each CDR3 is given with its conserved first and last residue. Fields, in order: V gene, D gene, clone size, J gene, CDR3 DNA, CDR3 protein. D genes are given only for firm matches. Size values are once, few and many counts, or a class for expanded clones, and some rows have none.

>TRBV11-2|NA|NA|TRBJ1-1
TGTGCCAGCAGCTTAAACGTGGGGGCCAAATTGAACACTGAAGCTTTCTTT
CASSLNVGAKLNTEAFF
>TRBV5-4|TRBD2|many|TRBJ2-3
TGTGCCAGCAGCCCCGCCGGGGGGGAAACAGATACGCAGTATTTT
CASSPAGGETDTQYF
>TRBV20-1|NA|NA|TRBJ2-7
TGCAGCCCCAAATCCTACGAGCAGTACTTC
CSPKSYEQYF
>TRBV3-1|NA|many|TRBJ2-7
TGTGCCAGCAGCCTAACATCGGACGGCTACGAGCAGTACTTC
CASSLTSDGYEQYF
>TRBV6-2/TRBV6-3|NA|many|TRBJ1-5
TGTGCCAGCAGTTACTTCGGGTTAATGCAGCCCCAGCATTTT
CASSYFGLMQPQHF
>TRBV9|NA|many|TRBJ1-1
TGTGCCAGCAGCGGGGGGGGTGAGGGGAACACTGAAGCTTTCTTT
CASSGGGEGNTEAFF
>TRBV9|NA|many|TRBJ2-7
TGTGCCAGCAGCGTAGGGGCCAGGGCCTCCTACGAGCAGTACTTC
CASSVGARASYEQYF
>TRBV20-1|TRBD1|many|TRBJ1-1
TGCAGTGCTACGCCCCGACAGGGGCCGAACACTGAAGCTTTCTTT
CSATPRQGPNTEAFF
>TRBV18|TRBD1|many|TRBJ2-7
TGTGCCAGCTCACCACTGGCGACAGGGTTGGTAGATCAGTACTTC
CASSPLATGLVDQYF
>TRBV18|NA|NA|TRBJ2-5
TGTGCCAGCTCACCAGACTACCAAGAGACCCAGTACTTC
CASSPDYQETQYF
>TRBV12-3/TRBV12-4|TRBD2|many|TRBJ2-1
TGTGCCAGCAGCCCCAACCTCAGCGGGGGGGGCAATGAGCAGTTCTTC
CASSPNLSGGGNEQFF
>TRBV20-1|NA|many|TRBJ1-2
TGCAGTGCAGAACGCTATGGCTACACCTTC
CSAERYGYTF
>TRBV12-5|NA|many|TRBJ2-3
TGTGCTAGTGGTTTGGTCCCCCTTGTCGTTCTTTTGGGGGTGCAGTATTTT
CASGLVPLVVLLGVQYF
>TRBV20-1|NA|many|TRBJ1-2
TGCAGTGCTAGAGATGGGGGCAGGGGCGCTTATGGCTACACCTTC
CSARDGGRGAYGYTF
>TRBV2|NA|many|TRBJ1-5
TGTGCCAGCAGTGGTGGGGGCAGGGATCAGCCCCAGCATTTT
CASSGGGRDQPQHF
>TRBV20-1|NA|NA|TRBJ2-3
TGCAGTGCTATCTCAGTCCCCCTCACAGATACGCAGTATTTT
CSAISVPLTDTQYF
>TRBV27|NA|few|TRBJ2-5
TGTGCCAGCAGTTCCGGTGGAAAAACGCTGGTGACCCAGTACTTC
CASSSGGKTLVTQYF
>TRBV7-9|NA|many|TRBJ1-5
TGTGCCAGCAGCTTAGCGTGGGGCAATCAGCCCCAGCATTTT
CASSLAWGNQPQHF
>TRBV20-1|NA|many|TRBJ1-5
TGCAGTGCTAGCCTTCCCAGGGGAAGCAATCAGCCCCAGCATTTT
CSASLPRGSNQPQHF
>TRBV7-2|TRBD2|many|TRBJ2-1
TGTGCCAGCAGCGTGCTCGGGGGGGCGGGGTTCTTC
CASSVLGGAGFF
>TRBV10-3|NA|many|TRBJ1-1
TGTGCCGTAAGCTTTGGGGCTGAAGCTTTCTTT
CAVSFGAEAFF
>TRBV4-3|NA|many|TRBJ2-7
TGCGCCAGCAGCCAAGAACCAGGGGAGGGCTACGAGCAGTACTTC
CASSQEPGEGYEQYF
>TRBV7-9|NA|NA|TRBJ2-7
TGTGCCAGCAGCCTCGGAGGGGACAGCTACGAGCAGTACTTC
CASSLGGDSYEQYF
>TRBV12-3/TRBV12-4|TRBD1|many|TRBJ1-1
TGTGCCAGCAGTGACAACAGGGGGGCGGCCACTGAAGCTTTCTTT
CASSDNRGAATEAFF
>TRBV20-1|TRBD1|many|TRBJ2-3
TGCAGTGCTAGGACAGGGGTGGATACGCAGTATTTT
CSARTGVDTQYF
>TRBV27|NA|many|TRBJ1-4
TGTGCCAGCAGTTTGGGAGCTACAACTAATGAAAAACTGTTTTTT
CASSLGATTNEKLFF
>TRBV20-1|TRBD1|many|TRBJ2-7
TGCAGTGCTGGGAGACAGGGATTATCCTACGAGCAGTACTTC
CSAGRQGLSYEQYF
>TRBV10-3|NA|many|TRBJ2-7
TGTGCCATCAGAGCCGGGGGAGACCTCTACGAGCAGTACTTC
CAIRAGGDLYEQYF
>TRBV6-9|TRBD1|NA|TRBJ2-2
TGTGCCAGCACTCCAGGGGGCTGCAACACCGGGGAGCTGTTTTTT
CASTPGGCNTGELFF
>TRBV5-1|NA|many|TRBJ2-2
TGCGCCAGCAGCTCCGGACCGGGGGTAAACACCGGGGAGCTGTTTTTT
CASSSGPGVNTGELFF
>TRBV12-3/TRBV12-4|NA|many|TRBJ1-2
TGTGCCAGCAGTACTCTAGGGGCCGAAAACTATGGCTACACCTTC
CASSTLGAENYGYTF
>TRBV7-2|NA|NA|TRBJ1-5
TGTGCCAGCAGCTTCGGGATCCTTGGGCAGCCCCAGAATTTT
CASSFGILGQPQNF
>TRBV9|TRBD2|many|TRBJ2-1
TGTGCCAGCAGCGGGGGCGGGAGTGAGCAGTTCTTC
CASSGGGSEQFF
>TRBV5-1|NA|many|TRBJ2-2
TGCGCCAGCAGCAAGGGAAACTTTAGGACGGTCCCGAACACCGGGGAGCTGTTTTTT
CASSKGNFRTVPNTGELFF
>TRBV20-1|TRBD2|many|TRBJ2-3
TGCAGTGCTAGAGTGGCTAGCGGGGGGTACACAGATACGCAGTATTTT
CSARVASGGYTDTQYF
>TRBV20-1|NA|few|TRBJ2-2
TGCAGTGCTGGACAGTCGAACACCGGGGAGCTGTTTTTT
CSAGQSNTGELFF
>TRBV9|TRBD2|many|TRBJ2-3
TGTGCCAGCAGCCCTCAGATAGGTAGCGGGGGTTCGAGAAATACGCAGTATTTT
CASSPQIGSGGSRNTQYF
>TRBV6-1|NA|NA|TRBJ2-7
TGTGCCAGCAGTGAAACCTCCGACACAAAAAACTCCTTC
CASSETSDTKNSF
>TRBV4-2|NA|many|TRBJ1-1
TGTGCCAGCAGCCGAGTGGCCGGGGGCGACGACACTGAAGCTTTCTTT
CASSRVAGGDDTEAFF
>TRBV27|NA|many|TRBJ2-7
TGTGCCAGCAGGGGAGGCGACTACGAGCAGTACTTC
CASRGGDYEQYF
>TRBV5-1|NA|NA|TRBJ2-1
TGCGCCAGCAGCTTGGAGGCAGGTAGTAATGAGCAGTTCTTC
CASSLEAGSNEQFF
>TRBV10-3|TRBD1|few|TRBJ1-6
TGTGCCACCGCGGACAGGGAAAATAGTCTCAACTTT
CATADRENSLNF
>TRBV5-1|NA|many|TRBJ1-1
TGCGCCAGCAGCTTGGAGGTTGTGGGTGAAGCTTTCTTT
CASSLEVVGEAFF
>TRBV5-1|TRBD2|many|TRBJ2-3
TGCGCCAGCAGCGGAACCCCTAGCGGGGGGGTCTCTAGCACAGATACGCAGTATTTT
CASSGTPSGGVSSTDTQYF
>TRBV12-3/TRBV12-4|NA|many|TRBJ1-4
TGTGCCAGCAGGTCAGGGTGGGGTGATGAAAAACTGTTTTTT
CASRSGWGDEKLFF
>TRBV5-1|TRBD1|many|TRBJ1-4
TGCGCCAGCACCCGGGACAGACCAACTAATGAAAAACTGTTTTTT
CASTRDRPTNEKLFF
>TRBV20-1|NA|medium-sized|TRBJ2-1
TGCAGTGCTAGGACTAGTAATGAGCAGTTCTTC
CSARTSNEQFF
>TRBV5-1|NA|many|TRBJ2-4
TGCGCCAGCAGCCTAGGGAGCCGGGACGCTTATCAGTACTTC
CASSLGSRDAYQYF
>TRBV11-2|NA|many|TRBJ2-5
TGTGCCAGCAGCTTCTTTTTCAGGGGACAAGAGACCCAGTACTTC
CASSFFFRGQETQYF
>TRBV5-8|NA|many|TRBJ2-7
TGTGCCAGCAGGCCACGAAGGGAGATCCTACGGGAGCAGTACTTC
CASRPRREILREQYF
>TRBV7-2|TRBD1|many|TRBJ2-7
TGTGCCAGCAGCCGCCGGGACAGGGGATCCGAGCAGTACTTC
CASSRRDRGSEQYF
>TRBV20-1|TRBD2|many|TRBJ2-7
TGCAGTGCTAGAGAAGAGCTAGCGGGGGATTCCTACGAGCAGTACTTC
CSAREELAGDSYEQYF
>TRBV6-5|NA|many|TRBJ2-7
TGTGCCAGCAGTTACTCGATGGCGGACCCCTCCTACGAGCAGTACTTC
CASSYSMADPSYEQYF
>TRBV20-1|NA|many|TRBJ2-2
TGCAGTGCCGGATTGGACGGGGGGCGTGCCGGGGAGCTGTTTTTT
CSAGLDGGRAGELFF
>TRBV9|NA|many|TRBJ1-4
TGTGCCAGCAGCCCGACGGCAACTAATGAAAAACTGTTTTTT
CASSPTATNEKLFF
>TRBV9|TRBD1|many|TRBJ2-7
TGTGCCAGCAGCCCTCACAGGGGGGCCTACGAGCAGTACTTC
CASSPHRGAYEQYF
>TRBV6-5|NA|NA|TRBJ1-1
TGTGCCAGCAGTTATTTGCCTGACACTGAAGCTTTCTTT
CASSYLPDTEAFF
>TRBV7-2|NA|many|TRBJ2-5
TGTGCCAGCAGCTTAAGTAACGGGGAGACCCAGTACTTC
CASSLSNGETQYF